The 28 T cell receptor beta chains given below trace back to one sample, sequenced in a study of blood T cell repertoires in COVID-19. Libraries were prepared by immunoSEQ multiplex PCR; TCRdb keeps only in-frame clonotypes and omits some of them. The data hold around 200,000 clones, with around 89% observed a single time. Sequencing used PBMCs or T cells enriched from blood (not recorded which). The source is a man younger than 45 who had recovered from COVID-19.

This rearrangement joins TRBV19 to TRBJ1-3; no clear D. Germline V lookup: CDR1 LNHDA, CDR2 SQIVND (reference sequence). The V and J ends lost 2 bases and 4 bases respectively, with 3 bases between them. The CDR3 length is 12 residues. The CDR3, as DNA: TGTGCCAGTAGTATATCAGGAAACACCATATATTTT. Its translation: CASSISGNTIYF.

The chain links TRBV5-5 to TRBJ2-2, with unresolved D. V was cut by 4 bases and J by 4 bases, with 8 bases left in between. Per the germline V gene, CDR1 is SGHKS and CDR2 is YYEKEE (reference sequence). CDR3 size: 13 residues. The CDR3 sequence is CASSPPSTGELFF. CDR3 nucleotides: TGTGCCAGCAGCCCTCCTAGCACCGGGGAGCTGTTTTTT.

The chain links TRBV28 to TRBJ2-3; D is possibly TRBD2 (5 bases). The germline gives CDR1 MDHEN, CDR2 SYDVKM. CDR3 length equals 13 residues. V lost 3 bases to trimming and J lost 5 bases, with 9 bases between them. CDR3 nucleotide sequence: TGTGCCAGCAGTTTCGGAGGAGTAGATACGCAGTATTTT. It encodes CASSFGGVDTQYF. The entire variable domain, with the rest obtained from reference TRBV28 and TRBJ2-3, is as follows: DVKVTQSSRYLVKRTGEKVFLECVQDMDHENMFWYRQDPGLGLRLIYFSYDVKMKEKGDIPEGYSVSREKKERFSLILESASTNQTSMYLCASSFGGVDTQYFGPGTRLTVL.

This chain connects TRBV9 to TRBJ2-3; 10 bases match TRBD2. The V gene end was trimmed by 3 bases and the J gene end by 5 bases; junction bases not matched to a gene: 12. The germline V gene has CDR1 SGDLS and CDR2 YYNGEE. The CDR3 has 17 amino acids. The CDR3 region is CASSGWSGLAIGDTQYF. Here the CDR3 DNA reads TGTGCCAGCAGCGGTTGGTCGGGACTAGCGATTGGAGATACGCAGTATTTT.

This CDR3 is CAWGGTGGNLGYGYTF. CDR3 sequence (DNA): TGTGCCTGGGGCGGGACAGGGGGAAATTTGGGCTATGGCTACACCTTC. The J gene is TRBJ1-2, the V gene TRBV30; 11 positions match TRBD1. The germline gives CDR1 GTSNPN, CDR2 SVGIG (reference sequence). CDR3 length equals 16 residues. The J segment lost 4 bases and the V segment lost 5 bases, leaving 12 bases of the junction unmatched.

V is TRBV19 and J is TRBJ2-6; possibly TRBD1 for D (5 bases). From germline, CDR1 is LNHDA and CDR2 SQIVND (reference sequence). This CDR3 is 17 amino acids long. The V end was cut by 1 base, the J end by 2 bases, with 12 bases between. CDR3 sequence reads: CASSIARWGAGANVLTF. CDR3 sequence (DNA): TGTGCCAGTAGTATAGCCCGCTGGGGCGCTGGGGCCAACGTCCTGACTTTC.

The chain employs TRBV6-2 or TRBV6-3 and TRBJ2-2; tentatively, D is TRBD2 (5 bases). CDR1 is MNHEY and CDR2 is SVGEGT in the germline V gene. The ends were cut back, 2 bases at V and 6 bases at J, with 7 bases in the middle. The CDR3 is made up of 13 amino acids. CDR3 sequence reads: CASSYGGAGELFF. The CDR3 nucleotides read TGTGCCAGCAGTTACGGAGGTGCCGGGGAGCTGTTTTTT.

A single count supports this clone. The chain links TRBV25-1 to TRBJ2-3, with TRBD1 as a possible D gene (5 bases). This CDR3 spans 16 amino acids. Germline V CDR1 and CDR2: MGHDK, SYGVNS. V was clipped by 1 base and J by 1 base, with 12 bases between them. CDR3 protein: CASSESQGIGTDTQYF. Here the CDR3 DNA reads TGTGCCAGCAGTGAATCCCAGGGAATCGGCACAGATACGCAGTATTTT.

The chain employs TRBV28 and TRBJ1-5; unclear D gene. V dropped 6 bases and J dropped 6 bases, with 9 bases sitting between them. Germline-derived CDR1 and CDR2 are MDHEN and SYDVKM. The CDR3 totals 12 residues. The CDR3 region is CASSKIPQPQHF. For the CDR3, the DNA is TGTGCCAGCAGCAAAATTCCTCAGCCCCAGCATTTT.

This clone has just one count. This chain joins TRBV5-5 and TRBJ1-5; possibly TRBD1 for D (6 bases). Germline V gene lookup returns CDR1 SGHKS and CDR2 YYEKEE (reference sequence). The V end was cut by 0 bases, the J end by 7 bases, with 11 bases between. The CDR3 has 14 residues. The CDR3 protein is CASSLDPRGQPQHF. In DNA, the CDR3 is TGTGCCAGCAGCTTGGATCCCAGGGGACAGCCCCAGCATTTT.

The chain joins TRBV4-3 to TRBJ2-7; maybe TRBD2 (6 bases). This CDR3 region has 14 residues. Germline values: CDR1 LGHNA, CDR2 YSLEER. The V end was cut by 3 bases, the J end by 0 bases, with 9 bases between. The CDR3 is CASSQGLSSYEQYF. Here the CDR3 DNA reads TGCGCCAGCAGCCAGGGACTGAGCTCCTACGAGCAGTACTTC.

CDR3 protein: CASSLRYNEKLFF. CDR3 in DNA: TGTGCCAGCAGTTTGAGATATAATGAAAAACTGTTTTTT. The chain combines TRBV12-3 or TRBV12-4 with TRBJ1-4; D remains unclear. This CDR3 contains 13 residues. V was cut by 3 bases and J by 4 bases, with 6 bases left in between.

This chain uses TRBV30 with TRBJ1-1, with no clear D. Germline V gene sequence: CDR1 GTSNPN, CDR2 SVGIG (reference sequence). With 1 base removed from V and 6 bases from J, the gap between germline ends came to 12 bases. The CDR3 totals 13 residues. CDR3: CAWSARIGAEAFF. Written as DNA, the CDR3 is TGTGCCTGGAGTGCCCGGATCGGAGCTGAAGCTTTCTTT.

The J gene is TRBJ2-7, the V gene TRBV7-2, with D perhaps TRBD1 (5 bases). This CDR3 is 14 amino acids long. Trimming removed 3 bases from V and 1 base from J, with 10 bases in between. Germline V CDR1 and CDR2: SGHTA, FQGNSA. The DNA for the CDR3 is TGTGCCAGCAGCTTTGAACAGGATTCCTACGAGCAGTACTTC. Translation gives CASSFEQDSYEQYF.

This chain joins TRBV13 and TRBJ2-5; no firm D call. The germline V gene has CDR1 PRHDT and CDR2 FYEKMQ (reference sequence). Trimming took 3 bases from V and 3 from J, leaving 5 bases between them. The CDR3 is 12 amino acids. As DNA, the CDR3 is TGTGCCAGCAGCTTGACAAAAGAGACCCAGTACTTC. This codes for CASSLTKETQYF. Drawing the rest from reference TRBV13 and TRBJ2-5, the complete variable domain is AAGVIQSPRHLIKEKRETATLKCYPIPRHDTVYWYQQGPGQDPQFLISFYEKMQSDKGSIPDRFSAQQFSDYHSELNMSSLELGDSALYFCASSLTKETQYFGPGTRLLVL.

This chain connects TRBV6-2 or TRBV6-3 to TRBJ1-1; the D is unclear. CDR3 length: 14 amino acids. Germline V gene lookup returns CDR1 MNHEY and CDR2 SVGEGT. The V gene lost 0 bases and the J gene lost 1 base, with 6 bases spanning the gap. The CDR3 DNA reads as TGTGCCAGCAGTTACTCGCTAGGGAACACTGAAGCTTTCTTT. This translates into CASSYSLGNTEAFF.

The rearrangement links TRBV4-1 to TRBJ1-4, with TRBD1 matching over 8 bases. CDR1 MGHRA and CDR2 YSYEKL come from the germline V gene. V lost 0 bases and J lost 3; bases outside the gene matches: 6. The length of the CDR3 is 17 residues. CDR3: CASSQENGQGANEKLFF. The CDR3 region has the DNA TGCGCCAGCAGCCAAGAAAACGGACAGGGTGCTAATGAAAAACTGTTTTTT.

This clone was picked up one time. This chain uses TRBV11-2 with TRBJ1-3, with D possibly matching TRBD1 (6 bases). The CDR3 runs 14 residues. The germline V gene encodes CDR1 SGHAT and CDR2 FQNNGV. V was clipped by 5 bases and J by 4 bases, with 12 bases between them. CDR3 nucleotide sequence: TGTGCCAGCAGCCACACCGACAGGGGAAACACCATATATTTT. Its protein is CASSHTDRGNTIYF. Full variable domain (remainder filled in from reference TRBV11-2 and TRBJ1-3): EAGVAQSPRYKIIEKRQSVAFWCNPISGHATLYWYQQILGQGPKLLIQFQNNGVVDDSQLPKDRFSAERLKGVDSTLKIQPAKLEDSAVYLCASSHTDRGNTIYFGEGSWLTVV.

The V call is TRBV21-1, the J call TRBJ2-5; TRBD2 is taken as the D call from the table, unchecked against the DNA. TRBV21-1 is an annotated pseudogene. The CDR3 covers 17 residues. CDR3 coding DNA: TGTGCCAGCAGCAAAGTCTCCGGAGCCTGCCTTCGAGAGACCCAGTACTTC. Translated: CASSKVSGACLRETQYF.

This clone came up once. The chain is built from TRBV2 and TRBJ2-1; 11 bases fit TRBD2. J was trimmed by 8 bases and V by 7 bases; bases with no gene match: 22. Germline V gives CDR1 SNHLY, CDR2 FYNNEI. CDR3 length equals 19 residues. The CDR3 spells CASKLKRLKTGLAGDEQFF. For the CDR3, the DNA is TGTGCCAGCAAATTGAAACGACTAAAAACCGGACTAGCGGGTGATGAGCAGTTCTTC. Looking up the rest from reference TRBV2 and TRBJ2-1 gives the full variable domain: EPEVTQTPSHQVTQMGQEVILRCVPISNHLYFYWYRQILGQKVEFLVSFYNNEISEKSEIFDDQFSVERPDGSNFTLKIRSTKLEDSAMYFCASKLKRLKTGLAGDEQFFGPGTRLTVL.

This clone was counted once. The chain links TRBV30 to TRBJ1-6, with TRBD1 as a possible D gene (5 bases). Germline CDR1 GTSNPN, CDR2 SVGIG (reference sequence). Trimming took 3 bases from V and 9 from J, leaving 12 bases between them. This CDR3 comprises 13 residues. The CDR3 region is CAWRTKGRSPLHF. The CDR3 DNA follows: TGTGCCTGGAGAACGAAGGGGCGTTCACCCCTCCACTTT.

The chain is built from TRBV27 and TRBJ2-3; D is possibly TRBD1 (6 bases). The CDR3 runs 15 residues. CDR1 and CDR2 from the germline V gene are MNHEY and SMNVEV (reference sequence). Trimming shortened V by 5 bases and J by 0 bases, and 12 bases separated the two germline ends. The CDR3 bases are TGTGCCAGCAGTCTATGGACAGTTAGCACAGATACGCAGTATTTT. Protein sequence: CASSLWTVSTDTQYF.

The CDR3 is CASSSRTGAPSGYTF. In nucleotides, the CDR3 is TGCGCCAGCAGCTCCCGGACAGGGGCGCCCAGCGGCTACACCTTC. The gene calls are TRBV5-1 and TRBJ1-2; TRBD1 agrees at 9 bases. Trimming at V came to 3 bases and at J to 8 bases, leaving 11 bases not matched to a gene. CDR1 and CDR2 (germline): SGHRS, YFSETQ. This CDR3 has 15 residues.

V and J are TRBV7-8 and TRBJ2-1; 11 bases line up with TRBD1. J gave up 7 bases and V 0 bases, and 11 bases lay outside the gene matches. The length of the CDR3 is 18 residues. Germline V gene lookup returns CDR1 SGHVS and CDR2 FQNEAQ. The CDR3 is CASSLAGGGTGGPNEQFF. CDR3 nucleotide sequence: TGTGCCAGCAGCTTAGCGGGCGGGGGGACAGGGGGACCTAATGAGCAGTTCTTC.

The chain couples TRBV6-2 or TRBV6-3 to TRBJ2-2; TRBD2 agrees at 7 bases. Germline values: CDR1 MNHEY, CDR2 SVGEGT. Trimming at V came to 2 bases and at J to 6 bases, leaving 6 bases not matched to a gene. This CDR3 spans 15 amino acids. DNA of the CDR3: TGTGCCAGCAGTTACCGCCAGGGAGGGGCCGGGGAGCTGTTTTTT. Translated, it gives CASSYRQGGAGELFF.

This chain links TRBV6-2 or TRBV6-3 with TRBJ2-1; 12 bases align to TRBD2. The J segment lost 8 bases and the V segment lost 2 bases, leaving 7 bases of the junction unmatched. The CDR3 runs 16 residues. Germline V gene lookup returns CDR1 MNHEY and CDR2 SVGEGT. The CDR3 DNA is TGTGCCAGCAGTTACCTAGCGGGGGGGCCGTTGGATGAGCAGTTCTTC. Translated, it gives CASSYLAGGPLDEQFF.

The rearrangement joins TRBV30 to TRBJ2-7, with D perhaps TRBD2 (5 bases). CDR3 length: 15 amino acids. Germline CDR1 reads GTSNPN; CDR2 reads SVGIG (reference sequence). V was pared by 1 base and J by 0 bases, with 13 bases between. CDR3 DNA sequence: TGTGCCTGGAGTGGAATGGGTACTAGCTCCTACGAGCAGTACTTC. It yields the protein CAWSGMGTSSYEQYF. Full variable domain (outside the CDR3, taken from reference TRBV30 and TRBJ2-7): SQTIHQWPATLVQPVGSPLSLECTVEGTSNPNLYWYRQAAGRGLQLLFYSVGIGQISSEVPQNLSASRPQDRQFILSSKKLLLSDSGFYLCAWSGMGTSSYEQYFGPGTRLTVT.

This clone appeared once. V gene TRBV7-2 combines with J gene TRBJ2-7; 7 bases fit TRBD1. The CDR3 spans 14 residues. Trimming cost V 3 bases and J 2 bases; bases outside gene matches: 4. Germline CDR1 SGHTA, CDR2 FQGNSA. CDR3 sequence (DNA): TGTGCCAGCAGCTTTCCGGGACAGACCTACGAGCAGTACTTC. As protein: CASSFPGQTYEQYF.